This is a list of T cell receptor beta chains from one sample in a study of graft-versus-host responses after intestinal transplantation. Antigens for these TCRs are unknown. Sequenced by immunoSEQ multiplex PCR; TCRdb stores in-frame clones only, minus some. The sample has roughly 100,000 clones; about nine tenths are singletons. The sample consisted of unstimulated CD4+ T cells sorted from spleen or lymph node cells, taken before transplant. These receptors came from a human donor who was the organ donor for an intestinal transplant. Each CDR3 is given with its conserved first and last residue. A D gene is named only where the DNA matches it firmly. Some rows mark clone size as missing; the rest say once, few, many or name a class of expanded clone.

TRBJ2-1 | TRBD2 | TRBV5-4 | NA | TGTGCCAGCAGCCCGTCAGGTGCTAGCGGGGGGGCAGTCTACTACAATGAGCAGTTCTTC | CASSPSGASGGAVYYNEQFF
TRBJ2-5 | NA | TRBV4-3 | NA | TGCGCCAGCAGCCCGTTAGGGGGTGAGACCCAGTACTTC | CASSPLGGETQYF
TRBJ1-2 | TRBD1 | TRBV5-1 | few | TGCGCCAGCAGCTTGGCAAGAGGGGGCGCGAAGGGCTACACCTTC | CASSLARGGAKGYTF
TRBJ2-6 | NA | TRBV4-2 | NA | TGTGCCAGCAGCACCCACGGAGGGGACCTCGGCGTCCTGACTTTC | CASSTHGGDLGVLTF
TRBJ2-3 | TRBD2 | TRBV4-2 | NA | TGTGCCAGCAGCCCCAGACTAGCGGGGGCCACAGATACGCAGTATTTT | CASSPRLAGATDTQYF
TRBJ2-7 | TRBD1 | TRBV4-1 | NA | TGCGCCAGCAGCCAAAGGACAGGGTACGAGCAGTACTTC | CASSQRTGYEQYF
TRBJ2-7 | NA | TRBV5-5 | NA | TGTGCCAGCAGCTTGGATCCGACACCTTACGAGCAGTACTTC | CASSLDPTPYEQYF
TRBJ1-2 | NA | TRBV5-4 | NA | TGTGCCAGCAGCCCACAGCTATCCGGTGGCTACACCTTC | CASSPQLSGGYTF
TRBJ1-1 | TRBD1 | TRBV30 | NA | TGTGCCTGGAGGGACAGGCCTAAGAACACTGAAGCTTTCTTT | CAWRDRPKNTEAFF
TRBJ2-5 | TRBD2 | TRBV29-1 | NA | TGCAGCGTTTCGCCAGCGGGGGGGCGTGGGACCCAGTACTTC | CSVSPAGGRGTQYF
TRBJ2-5 | NA | TRBV28 | once | TGTGCCAGCAGTTTATTCGGGGGTGGGCAAGGGACCCAGTACTTC | CASSLFGGGQGTQYF
TRBJ1-4 | TRBD1 | TRBV9 | NA | TGTGCCAGCAGCGCGGCTCCGGGACAGTTTAATGAAAAACTGTTTTTT | CASSAAPGQFNEKLFF
TRBJ1-1 | NA | TRBV4-1 | NA | TGCGCCAGCAGCCAAGACTCCGCTCAAAGGGGGATGAACACTGAAGCTTTCTTT | CASSQDSAQRGMNTEAFF
TRBJ2-5 | NA | TRBV10-1 | NA | TGCGCCAGCAACCGATACACGACCAATACCGGGACTTTCCAAGAGACCCAGTACTTC | CASNRYTTNTGTFQETQYF
TRBJ2-1 | NA | TRBV7-6 | NA | TGTGCCGGCAGCGCCCGAGCTAGCTCTTCCTACAATGAGCAGTTCTTC | CAGSARASSSYNEQFF
TRBJ2-1 | NA | TRBV28 | few | TGTGCCAGCTCAGGGAATGAGCAGTTCTTC | CASSGNEQFF
TRBJ2-5 | TRBD1 | TRBV9 | NA | TGTGCCAGCAGCGGTGGGACAGGGTCGTTAGGAGAGACCCAGTACTTC | CASSGGTGSLGETQYF
TRBJ1-2 | NA | TRBV19 | few | TGTGCCAGTAGTATTATGGAGGGGTCGGGGTATGGCTACACCTTC | CASSIMEGSGYGYTF
TRBJ1-4 | NA | TRBV4-1 | NA | TGCGCCAGCAGCCAAAGGGGGAGCAGAGCAACTAATGAAAAACTGTTTTTT | CASSQRGSRATNEKLFF
TRBJ1-5 | TRBD1 | TRBV9 | NA | TGTGCCAGCAGCGTGACTGGACAGGGGGCTTCTCCCCAGCATTTT | CASSVTGQGASPQHF
TRBJ2-7 | NA | TRBV4-1 | NA | TGCGCCAGCAGCCAAGGGACACTCGGGTCCTACGAGCAGTACTTC | CASSQGTLGSYEQYF
TRBJ1-1 | TRBD1 | TRBV19 | once | TGTGCCAGTAGTTTATTGGACAGGGAGGCTGAAGCTTTCTTT | CASSLLDREAEAFF
TRBJ1-4 | TRBD1 | TRBV30 | NA | TGTGCCTGGAGTGTGGGACAGGTTCCTAATGAAAAACTGTTTTTT | CAWSVGQVPNEKLFF
TRBJ1-2 | TRBD1 | TRBV7-3 | few | TGTGCCACCAGGACAGGGGGTGGCTACACCTTC | CATRTGGGYTF
TRBJ2-5 | TRBD2 | TRBV29-1 | NA | TGCAGCGTCCCACTAGCGGCCATGGGAGAGACCCAGTACTTC | CSVPLAAMGETQYF
TRBJ2-7 | NA | TRBV6-5 | NA | TGTGCCAGCAGTTACACAATACGTCAGCGCGAGCAGTACTTC | CASSYTIRQREQYF
TRBJ2-2 | TRBD1 | TRBV2 | NA | TGTGCCAGCAGTCCCGGGACAGGGACCGGGGAGCTGTTTTTT | CASSPGTGTGELFF